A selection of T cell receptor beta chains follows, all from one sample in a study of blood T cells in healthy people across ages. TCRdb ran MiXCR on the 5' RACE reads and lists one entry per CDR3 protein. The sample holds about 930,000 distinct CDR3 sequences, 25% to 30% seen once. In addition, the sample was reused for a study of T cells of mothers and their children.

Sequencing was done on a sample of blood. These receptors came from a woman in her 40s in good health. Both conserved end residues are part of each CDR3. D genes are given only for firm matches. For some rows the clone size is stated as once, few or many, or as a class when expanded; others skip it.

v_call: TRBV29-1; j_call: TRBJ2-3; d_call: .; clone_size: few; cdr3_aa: CSVVQGGDTQYF; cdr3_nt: TGCAGCGTTGTTCAGGGGGGAGATACGCAGTATTTT
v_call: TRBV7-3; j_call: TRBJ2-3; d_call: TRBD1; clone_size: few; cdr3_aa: CASSRGTVLTDTQYF; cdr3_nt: TGTGCCAGCAGCAGGGGGACAGTCCTCACAGATACGCAGTATTTT
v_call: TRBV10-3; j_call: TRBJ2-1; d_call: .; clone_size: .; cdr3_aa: CAIYSGGEVNEQFF; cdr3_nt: TGTGCCATTTACTCAGGGGGGGAGGTCAATGAGCAGTTCTTC
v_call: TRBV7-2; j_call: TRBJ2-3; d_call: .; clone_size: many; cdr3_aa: CASSFGGGYTDTQYF; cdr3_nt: TGTGCCAGCAGCTTCGGGGGAGGATACACAGATACGCAGTATTTT
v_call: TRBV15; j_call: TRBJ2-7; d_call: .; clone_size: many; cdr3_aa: CATSRDLIAAYGQYF; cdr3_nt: TGTGCCACCAGCAGAGATTTAATAGCCGCCTACGGGCAGTACTTC
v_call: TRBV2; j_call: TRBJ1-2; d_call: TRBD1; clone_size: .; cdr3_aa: CASTLTGTGWGYTF; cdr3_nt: TGTGCCAGCACCCTAACCGGGACAGGGTGGGGCTACACCTTC
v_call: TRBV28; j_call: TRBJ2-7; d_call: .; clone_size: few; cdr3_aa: CASSKSGTATYEQYF; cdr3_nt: TGTGCCAGCAGTAAATCCGGGACGGCGACCTACGAGCAGTACTTC
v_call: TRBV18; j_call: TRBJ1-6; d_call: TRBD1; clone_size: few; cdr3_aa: CASSPYGQGDSPLHF; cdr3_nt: TGTGCCAGCTCACCGTATGGACAGGGCGATTCACCCCTCCACTTT
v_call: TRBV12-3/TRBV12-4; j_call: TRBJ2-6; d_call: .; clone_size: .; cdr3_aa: CASSLGCSGANVLTF; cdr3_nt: TGTGCCAGCAGTTTAGGGTGCTCTGGGGCCAACGTCCTGACTTTC
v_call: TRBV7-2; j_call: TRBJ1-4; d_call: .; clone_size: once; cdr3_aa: CASSFLGVNEKLVF; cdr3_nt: TGTGCCAGCAGCTTTTTAGGGGTTAATGAAAAACTGGTTTTT
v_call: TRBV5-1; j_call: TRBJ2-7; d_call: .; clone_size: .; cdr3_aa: CASSLNGGPPYEQYF; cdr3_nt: TGCGCCAGCAGCTTGAATGGGGGACCTCCCTACGAGCAGTACTTC
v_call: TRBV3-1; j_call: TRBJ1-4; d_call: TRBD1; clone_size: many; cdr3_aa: CASSRTGETLFF; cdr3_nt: TGTGCCAGCAGCCGCACAGGGGAGACCCTGTTTTTT
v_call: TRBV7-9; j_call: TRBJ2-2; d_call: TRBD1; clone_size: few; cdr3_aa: CASVSSWGTENTGELFF; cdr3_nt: TGTGCCAGCGTCTCTAGTTGGGGGACAGAGAACACCGGGGAGCTGTTTTTT